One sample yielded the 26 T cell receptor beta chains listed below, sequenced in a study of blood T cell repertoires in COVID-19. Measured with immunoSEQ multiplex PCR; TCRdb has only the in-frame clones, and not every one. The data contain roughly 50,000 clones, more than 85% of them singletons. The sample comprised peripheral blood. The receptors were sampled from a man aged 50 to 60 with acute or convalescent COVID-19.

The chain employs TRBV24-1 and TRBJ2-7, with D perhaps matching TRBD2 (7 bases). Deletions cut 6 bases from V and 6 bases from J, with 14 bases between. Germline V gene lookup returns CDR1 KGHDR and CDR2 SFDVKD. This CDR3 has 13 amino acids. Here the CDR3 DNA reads TGTGCCACCAGTCGCGGGGGCATGGGCGAGCAGTACTTC. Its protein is CATSRGGMGEQYF.

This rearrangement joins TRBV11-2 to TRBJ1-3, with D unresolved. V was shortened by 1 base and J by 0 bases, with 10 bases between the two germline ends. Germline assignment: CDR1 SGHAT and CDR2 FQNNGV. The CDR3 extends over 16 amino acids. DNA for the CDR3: TGTGCCAGCAGCTTAGGTAGTTGGAGCTCTGGAAACACCATATATTTT. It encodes CASSLGSWSSGNTIYF.

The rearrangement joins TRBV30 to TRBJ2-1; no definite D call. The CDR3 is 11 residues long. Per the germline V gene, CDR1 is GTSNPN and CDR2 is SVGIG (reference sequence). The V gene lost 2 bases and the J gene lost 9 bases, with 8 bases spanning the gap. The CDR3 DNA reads TGTGCCTGGAGTATGAGGAGTGAGCAGTTCTTC. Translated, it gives CAWSMRSEQFF.

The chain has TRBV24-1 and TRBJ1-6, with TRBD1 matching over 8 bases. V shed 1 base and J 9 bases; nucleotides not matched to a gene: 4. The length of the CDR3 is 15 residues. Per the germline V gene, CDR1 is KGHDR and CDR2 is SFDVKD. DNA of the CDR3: TGTGCCACCAGTGATTTAACAGGGGGGCCTTCACCCCTCCACTTT. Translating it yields CATSDLTGGPSPLHF.

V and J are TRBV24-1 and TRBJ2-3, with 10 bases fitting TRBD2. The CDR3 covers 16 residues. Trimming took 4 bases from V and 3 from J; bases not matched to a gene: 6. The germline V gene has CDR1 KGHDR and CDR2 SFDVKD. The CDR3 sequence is CATSDTTSGFTDTQYF. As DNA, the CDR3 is TGTGCCACCAGTGACACGACTAGCGGGTTTACAGATACGCAGTATTTT.

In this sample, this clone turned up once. CDR3 in DNA: TGTGCCAGCAGTGAAGCTTGGACTAGCGGGAAACAAGAGACCCAGTACTTC. Its translation: CASSEAWTSGKQETQYF. The J gene is TRBJ2-5, the V gene TRBV6-1, with 12 positions matching TRBD2. V shed 0 bases and J 2 bases; nucleotides not matched to a gene: 4. The CDR3 has 17 residues. Per the germline V gene, CDR1 is MNHNS and CDR2 is SASEGT.

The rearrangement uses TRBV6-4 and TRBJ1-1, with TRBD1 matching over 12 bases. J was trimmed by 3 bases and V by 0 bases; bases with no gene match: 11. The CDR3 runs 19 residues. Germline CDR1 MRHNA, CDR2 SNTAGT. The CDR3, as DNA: TGTGCCAGCAGTGACTCTTTTGAGGGGGACAGGGGGCAGGACACTGAAGCTTTCTTT. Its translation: CASSDSFEGDRGQDTEAFF.

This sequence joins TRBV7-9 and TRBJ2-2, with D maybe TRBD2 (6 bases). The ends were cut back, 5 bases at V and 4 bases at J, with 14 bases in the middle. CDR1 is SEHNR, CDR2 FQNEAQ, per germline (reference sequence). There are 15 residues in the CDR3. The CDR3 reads CASSPSRAGTGELFF. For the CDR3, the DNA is TGTGCCAGCAGCCCCTCTAGAGCGGGCACCGGGGAGCTGTTTTTT.

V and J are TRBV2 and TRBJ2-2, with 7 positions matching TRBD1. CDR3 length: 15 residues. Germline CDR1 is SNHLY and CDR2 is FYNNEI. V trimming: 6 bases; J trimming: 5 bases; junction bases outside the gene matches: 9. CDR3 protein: CASRRQGGPTGELFF. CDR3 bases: TGTGCCAGCAGGAGACAGGGCGGGCCGACCGGGGAGCTGTTTTTT.

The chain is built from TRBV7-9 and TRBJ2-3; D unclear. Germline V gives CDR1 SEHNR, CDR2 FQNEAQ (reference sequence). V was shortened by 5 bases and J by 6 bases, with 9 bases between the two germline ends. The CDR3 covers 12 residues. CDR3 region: CASSTRADTQYF. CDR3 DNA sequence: TGTGCCAGCAGCACTCGAGCCGATACGCAGTATTTT.

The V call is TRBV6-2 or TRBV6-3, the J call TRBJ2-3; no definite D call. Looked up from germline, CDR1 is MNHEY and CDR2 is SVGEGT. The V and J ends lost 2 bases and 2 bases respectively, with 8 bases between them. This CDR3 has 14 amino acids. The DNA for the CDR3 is TGTGCCAGCAGTTACGGCGGATACACAGATACGCAGTATTTT. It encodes CASSYGGYTDTQYF.

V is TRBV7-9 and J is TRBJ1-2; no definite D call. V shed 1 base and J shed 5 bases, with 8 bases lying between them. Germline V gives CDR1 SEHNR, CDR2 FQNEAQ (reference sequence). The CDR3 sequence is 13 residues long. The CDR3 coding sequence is TGTGCCAGCAGCTTAGGACAAATGTATGGCTACACCTTC. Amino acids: CASSLGQMYGYTF.

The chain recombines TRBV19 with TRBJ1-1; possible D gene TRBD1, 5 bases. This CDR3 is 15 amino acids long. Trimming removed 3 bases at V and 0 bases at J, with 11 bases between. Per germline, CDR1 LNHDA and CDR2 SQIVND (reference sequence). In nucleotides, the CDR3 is TGTGCCAGTAGTATGCCCCAGGGAATGAACACTGAAGCTTTCTTT. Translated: CASSMPQGMNTEAFF.

The CDR3 sequence is CASSFGQNGAGELFF. The CDR3 nucleotides are TGCGCCAGCAGCTTCGGACAGAATGGCGCCGGGGAGCTGTTTTTT. The chain has TRBV5-1 and TRBJ2-2, with D perhaps TRBD1 (6 bases). The CDR3 is 15 amino acids. Germline CDR1 is SGHRS and CDR2 is YFSETQ. The V and J ends lost 2 bases and 6 bases respectively, with 14 bases between them.

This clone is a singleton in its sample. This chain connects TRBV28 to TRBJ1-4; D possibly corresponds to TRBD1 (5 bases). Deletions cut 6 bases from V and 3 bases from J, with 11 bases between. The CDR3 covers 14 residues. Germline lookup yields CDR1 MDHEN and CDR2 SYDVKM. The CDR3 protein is CASRPGVPNEKLFF. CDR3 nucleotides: TGTGCCAGCAGACCGGGGGTACCTAATGAAAAACTGTTTTTT. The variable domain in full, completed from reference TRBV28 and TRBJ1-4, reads DVKVTQSSRYLVKRTGEKVFLECVQDMDHENMFWYRQDPGLGLRLIYFSYDVKMKEKGDIPEGYSVSREKKERFSLILESASTNQTSMYLCASRPGVPNEKLFFGSGTQLSVL.

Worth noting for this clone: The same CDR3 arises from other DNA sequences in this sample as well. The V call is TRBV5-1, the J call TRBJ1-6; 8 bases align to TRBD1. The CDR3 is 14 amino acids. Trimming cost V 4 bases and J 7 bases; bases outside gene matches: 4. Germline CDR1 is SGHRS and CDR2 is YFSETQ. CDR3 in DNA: TGCGCCAGCAGCGCAGGGGGCGCGAATTCACCCCTCCACTTT. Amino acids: CASSAGGANSPLHF. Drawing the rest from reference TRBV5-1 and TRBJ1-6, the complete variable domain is KAGVTQTPRYLIKTRGQQVTLSCSPISGHRSVSWYQQTPGQGLQFLFEYFSETQRNKGNFPGRFSGRQFSNSRSEMNVSTLELGDSALYLCASSAGGANSPLHFGNGTRLTVT.

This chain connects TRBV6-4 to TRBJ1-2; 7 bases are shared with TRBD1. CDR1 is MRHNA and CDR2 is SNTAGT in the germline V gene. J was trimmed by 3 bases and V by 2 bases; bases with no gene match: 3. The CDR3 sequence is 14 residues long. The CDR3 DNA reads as TGTGCCAGCAGTGACCCCGGGACAGACTATGGCTACACCTTC. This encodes CASSDPGTDYGYTF.

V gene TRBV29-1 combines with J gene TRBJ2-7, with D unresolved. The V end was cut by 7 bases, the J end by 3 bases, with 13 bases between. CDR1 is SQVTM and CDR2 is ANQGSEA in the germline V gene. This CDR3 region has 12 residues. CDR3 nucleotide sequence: TGCAGCGCCCAAATACAAAGCTACGAGCAGTACTTC. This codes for CSAQIQSYEQYF.

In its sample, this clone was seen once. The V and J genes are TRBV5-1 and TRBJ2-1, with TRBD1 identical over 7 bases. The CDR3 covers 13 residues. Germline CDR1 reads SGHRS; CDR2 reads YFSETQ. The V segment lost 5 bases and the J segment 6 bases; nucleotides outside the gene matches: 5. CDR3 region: CASRDRQGNEQFF. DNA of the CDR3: TGCGCCAGCAGGGACCGACAGGGCAATGAGCAGTTCTTC.

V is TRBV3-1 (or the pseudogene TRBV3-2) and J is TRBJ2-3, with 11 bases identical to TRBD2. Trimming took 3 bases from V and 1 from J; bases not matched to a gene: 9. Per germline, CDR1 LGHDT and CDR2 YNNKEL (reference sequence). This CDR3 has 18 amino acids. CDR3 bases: TGTGCCAGCAGCCATGTGACCGGGACTAGCGGTCGCACAGATACGCAGTATTTT. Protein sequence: CASSHVTGTSGRTDTQYF.

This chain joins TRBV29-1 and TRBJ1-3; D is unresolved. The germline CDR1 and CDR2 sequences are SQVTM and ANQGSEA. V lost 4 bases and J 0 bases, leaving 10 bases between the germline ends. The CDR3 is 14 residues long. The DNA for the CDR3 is TGCAGCGTTGTGAGTCCTAGCTCTGGAAACACCATATATTTT. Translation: CSVVSPSSGNTIYF.

The CDR3 protein is CASRQQLAGGNEQFF. CDR3 coding DNA: TGTGCCAGCAGGCAACAACTAGCGGGAGGCAATGAGCAGTTCTTC. This chain connects TRBV2 to TRBJ2-1; 12 bases agree with TRBD2. Germline V gives CDR1 SNHLY, CDR2 FYNNEI. The CDR3 sequence is 15 residues long. Unmatched junction bases numbered 6, after V lost 6 bases and J lost 6 bases.

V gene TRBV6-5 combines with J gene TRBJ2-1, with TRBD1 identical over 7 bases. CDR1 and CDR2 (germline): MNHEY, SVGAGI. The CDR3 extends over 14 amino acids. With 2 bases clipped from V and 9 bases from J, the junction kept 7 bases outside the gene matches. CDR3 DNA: TGTGCCAGCAGTTACGCCTGGACAGGTACTGAGCAGTTCTTC. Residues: CASSYAWTGTEQFF.

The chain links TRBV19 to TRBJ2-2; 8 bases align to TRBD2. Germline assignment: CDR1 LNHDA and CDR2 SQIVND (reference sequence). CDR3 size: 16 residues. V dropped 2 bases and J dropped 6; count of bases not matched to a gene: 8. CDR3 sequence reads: CASSIPAGTSPGELFF. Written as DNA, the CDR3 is TGTGCCAGTAGTATACCTGCAGGGACTAGTCCCGGGGAGCTGTTTTTT.

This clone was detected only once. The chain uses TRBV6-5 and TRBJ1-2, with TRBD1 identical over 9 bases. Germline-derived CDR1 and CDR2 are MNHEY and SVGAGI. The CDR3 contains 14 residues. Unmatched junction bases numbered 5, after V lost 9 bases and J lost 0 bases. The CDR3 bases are TGTGCCAGTATAGGGACAGGGTCTAACTATGGCTACACCTTC. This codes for CASIGTGSNYGYTF.

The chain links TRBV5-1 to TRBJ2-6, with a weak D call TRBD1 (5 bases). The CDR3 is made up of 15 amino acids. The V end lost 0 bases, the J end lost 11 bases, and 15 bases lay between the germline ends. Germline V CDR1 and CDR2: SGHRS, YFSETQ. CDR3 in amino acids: CASSLATGTTHVLTF. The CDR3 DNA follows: TGCGCCAGCAGCTTGGCTACAGGAACTACCCACGTCCTGACTTTC.